This T cell receptor beta chain was recorded in a study of T cell repertoires in cytomegalovirus infection. Study-wide background: Signatures in public TCR beta sequences pointed to both CMV infection and matching HLA type.

Via MiXCR, TCRdb re-called the reads, giving one row per CDR3 protein. Among about 320,000 distinct CDR3 sequences, over 7.5% were seen once, and the ten largest hold about 4.5%. CDR3 length equals 15 residues. Germline CDR1 and CDR2: SGHRS and YFSETQ. About this clonotype itself: Its specificity is not known. Germline is not matched at one junction end, which may reflect a read error.

Study-level results: Dominant in the ex vivo response were TCR beta clonotypes restricted by HLA-C and specific for CMV. Cumulative public TCR beta family frequency identified CMV carriers with the relevant HLA.

The rearrangement uses TRBV5-1 and TRBJ1-2; D not resolved. Sample: PBMCs. This clonotype was obtained from a human donor in good health (CMV status not recorded). Some clones in this sample may be carry-over from other donors' samples. CDR3 sequence reads: CASSLAGGELGGFTF. The DNA for the CDR3 is TGCGCCAGCAGCTTGGCCGGAGGCGAATTAGGCGGCTTCACCTTC.